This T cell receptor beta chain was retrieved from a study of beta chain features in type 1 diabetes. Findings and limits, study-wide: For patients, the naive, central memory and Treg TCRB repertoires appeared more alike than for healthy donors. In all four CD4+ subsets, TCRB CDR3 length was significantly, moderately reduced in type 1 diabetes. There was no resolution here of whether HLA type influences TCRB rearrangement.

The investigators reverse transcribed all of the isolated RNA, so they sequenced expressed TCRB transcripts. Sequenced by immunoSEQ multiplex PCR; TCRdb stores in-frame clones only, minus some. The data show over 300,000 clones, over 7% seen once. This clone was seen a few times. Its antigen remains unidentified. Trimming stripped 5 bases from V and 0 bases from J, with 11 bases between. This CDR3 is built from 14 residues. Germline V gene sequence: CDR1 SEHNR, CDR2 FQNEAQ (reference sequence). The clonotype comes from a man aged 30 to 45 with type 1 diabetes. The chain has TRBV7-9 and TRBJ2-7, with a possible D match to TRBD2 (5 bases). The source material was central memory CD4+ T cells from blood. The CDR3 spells CASSPGESSYEQYF. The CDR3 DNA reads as TGTGCCAGCAGCCCCGGGGAGAGCTCCTACGAGCAGTACTTC.